This T cell receptor beta chain was captured in a study of T cell responses to AZD1222 COVID-19 vaccine (dated by TCRdb to about 2021). Notes on the research overall: TCR sequencing was performed for about 250 trial participants, of whom 207 were given two doses of AZD1222 and approximately 25 were given two doses of MenACWY control vaccine. Trial participants were enrolled by age into subgroups of 18-55, 56-69 and 70-plus years, and roughly 150, 30 and 60 TCR-sequenced participants, respectively, were included in these subgroups. The paper as a whole reports these results and caveats: Participants were mostly white British, with more females than males. The authors suggested clonal diversity may have been underestimated. Nearly half of unique spike-specific TCRs reportedly recognized epitopes outside regions mutated in the B.1.351 and B.1.1.7 variants. The vaccine-associated CD4 TCRs covered the entire spike protein, and the dominant responses fell in regions 160-218 and 743-854. Conclusions about previously exposed vaccinees are limited, since just a handful of AZD1222 recipients were seropositive for SARS-CoV-2 at baseline. In the small 56-69-year group, the increase in depth fell short of significance, most likely because of low power. Because no day 14 peak-response samples were available, repertoires were characterized only after the peak T cell response. Spike-specific TCR breadth and depth rose significantly after two AZD1222 doses compared with day 0 and with MenACWY recipients.

This sample's time point label indicates: about 28 days (+/-7) after the second vaccine dose. AZD1222 recipients with second doses at about 4 weeks or about 12 weeks were pooled, because spike-specific TCR depth and breadth did not differ between schedules. Vaccinee samples came from UK trials COV001 and COV002, including a single-blind randomized controlled phase 2/3 trial of AZD1222 (ChAdOx1 nCoV-19) in healthy adults. Trial participant PBMC samples were collected at day 0 and day 28 after the second dose for TCRbeta chain sequencing. The CDR3 regions of human TCRbeta chains were subjected to immunosequencing. The original methods were these. Repertoire TCRs were matched against a reference library of SARS-CoV-2-specific TCRs generated with the MIRA antigen-specificity platform. Breadth meant the fraction of unique TCRs that were SARS-CoV-2-associated, whereas depth meant the fraction of total T cells that were SARS-CoV-2-associated. Using the MIRA data, each spike-specific TCR was assigned both to the spike region to which the TCR was reactive and to a CD4 or CD8 class. Log10-transformed breadth and depth values were compared by one-way ANOVA with Sidak's multiple comparisons tests. This immuneACCESS table, as held by TCRdb, lists in-frame sequences with V and J called but not all clones. Of the missing ones, under half trace to an unresolved V gene in checked studies; the others have no known cause. V and J calls plus clone size are reproduced from that table; the DNA served to infer D and trimming. Recorded for this sample are roughly 150,000 clones; around 92% of them occurred a single time. The ten most abundant clones make up 3% to 4% of the sample.

V lost 5 bases and J lost 4 bases; the stretch between them is 14 bases long. From the cysteine through the phenylalanine, the CDR3 covers 13 amino acids. Here the CDR3 DNA is all that survives: 39 bases in frame from base 1. CDR1 and CDR2 are read off the germline V gene as SQVTM and ANQGSEA. With regard to this clone: Its antigen remains undetermined. Base qualities are not at hand, and no much larger clone is one base apart.

The sample was peripheral blood, taken 28 days after the second AZD1222 dose. The source of this sequence is an adult who received the AZD1222 COVID-19 vaccine. Here the chain combines TRBV29-1 and TRBJ1-2; TRBD1 is possibly the D segment (5 matching bases). This receptor has the CDR3 CSVQAPGTYGYTF. Here is the DNA: TGCAGCGTTCAGGCCCCAGGGACCTATGGCTACACCTTC.